The clone carrying this T cell receptor beta chain was detected only a few times. Assay used: immunoSEQ multiplex PCR; TCRdb lists only in-frame clones, some missing. The sample contains some 150,000 clones, 70% to 85% of which appear only once. The data stem from a study of cytotoxic CD8 clonotypes in ibrutinib-treated CLL. The CDR3 runs 18 residues. Germline trimming cut 3 bases from V and 2 bases from J; bases unmatched to any gene: 7. From germline, CDR1 is LGHNA and CDR2 YNFKEQ. The chain links TRBV4-2 to TRBJ2-3, with 14 nucleotides matching TRBD2. The source is a human donor with chronic lymphocytic leukemia. Sequences were derived from PBMCs, sampled after 12 months of ibrutinib treatment. CDR3 sequence (DNA): TGTGCCAGCAGCCAGGGGACTAGCGGGGGAATGACCACAGATACGCAGTATTTT. This codes for CASSQGTSGGMTTDTQYF.